Given below is one T cell receptor beta chain in context. The sample belongs to a study of blood T cell repertoires in COVID-19. Across the whole study: The United States, Italy and Spain supplied acute and convalescent COVID-19 samples. Sources were T cells, B-cell-depleted T cells, or PBMCs; the material itself was cDNA or gDNA.

Methods used by the authors: How many nucleated cells were present was estimated from reference gene primer amplification. Repertoires were generated with immunoSEQ multiplex PCR, while TCRdb's copy carries only in-frame clones and drops some. That table furnishes V, J and clone size, whereas the DNA furnished D and trimming. The sample consists of about 200,000 clones, around 85% of them appearing once. Germline CDR1 is ENHRY and CDR2 is SYGVKD. There are 12 residues in the CDR3. The ends were cut back, 6 bases at V and 0 bases at J, with 5 bases in the middle. The specimen was peripheral blood. This chain links TRBV10-3 with TRBJ2-5, with D tentatively TRBD1 (5 bases). The sequence derives from a woman of 80 years or more with acute or convalescent COVID-19. CDR3 in amino acids: CAISRDQETQYF. Written as DNA, the CDR3 is TGTGCCATCAGCAGGGACCAAGAGACCCAGTACTTC.